These 29 T cell receptor beta chains were all obtained from the same sample, sequenced in a study of patients and donors after allogeneic stem cell transplantation. TCRdb itself ran the RT-PCR reads through MiXCR, one entry per CDR3 protein. This sample has over 150,000 distinct CDR3 sequences, with 30% found just once. Sequencing was done on a sample of blood, either unsorted or a sorted T cell fraction (not recorded which). These receptors came from a human donor who was either an allogeneic HSCT recipient or a stem cell or donor lymphocyte infusion donor (not recorded which). It is not recorded whose cells these are; they may come from a transplant donor.

This clonotype was observed a handful of times. The J gene is TRBJ2-7, the V gene TRBV9; either TRBD1 or TRBD2 may supply D (6 bases each). Trimming left V 3 bases short and J 2 bases short, with 12 bases between. The CDR3 loop spans 14 amino acids. CDR1 and CDR2 (germline): SGDLS, YYNGEE. This CDR3 is CASSEGGGTYEQYF. CDR3 sequence (DNA): TGTGCCAGCAGCGAGGGGGGCGGGACCTACGAGCAGTACTTC.

The chain uses TRBV10-3 and TRBJ1-1, with D uncertain. The ends were cut back, 3 bases at V and 1 base at J, with 9 bases in the middle. From germline, CDR1 is ENHRY and CDR2 SYGVKD. The CDR3 has 14 residues. In DNA, the CDR3 is TGTGCCATCAGTGATCAACAATGGAACACTGAAGCTTTCTTT. This codes for CAISDQQWNTEAFF.

This clonotype occurred a few times. V usage is TRBV30 and J usage is TRBJ1-5; D is ambiguous. V lost 5 bases, J lost 1 base, and 9 bases lay in between. Per germline, CDR1 GTSNPN and CDR2 SVGIG (reference sequence). The CDR3 has 13 residues. The CDR3 is CAWVAASNQPQHF. In DNA form, the CDR3 reads TGTGCCTGGGTAGCGGCCAGCAATCAGCCCCAGCATTTT.

The sample holds a few counts of this clonotype. The chain is built from TRBV7-9 and TRBJ1-2; D call uncertain. Germline assignment: CDR1 SEHNR and CDR2 FQNEAQ (reference sequence). The CDR3 spans 12 residues. With 3 bases removed from V and 4 bases from J, the gap between germline ends came to 6 bases. This CDR3 is CASSFERYGYTF. For the CDR3, the DNA is TGTGCCAGCAGCTTCGAACGCTATGGCTACACCTTC.

The V and J genes are TRBV5-4 and TRBJ2-3; D call uncertain. This CDR3 has 13 amino acids. V lost 2 bases and J 2 bases, leaving 6 bases between the germline ends. Germline V gives CDR1 SGHNT, CDR2 YYREEE (reference sequence). CDR3: CASSLENTDTQYF. In DNA form, the CDR3 reads TGTGCCAGCAGCTTAGAAAACACAGATACGCAGTATTTT.

The CDR3 reads CASSYTQGAINEQYF. The DNA for the CDR3 is TGTGCCAGCAGTTATACACAGGGGGCAATCAACGAGCAGTACTTC. The chain combines TRBV6-5 with TRBJ2-7, with 9 nucleotides matching TRBD1. Germline V gene lookup returns CDR1 MNHEY and CDR2 SVGAGI. The CDR3 sequence is 15 residues long. The V and J ends lost 3 bases and 5 bases, in that order; junction bases with no gene match: 8.

The genes are TRBV10-3 and TRBJ2-7, with 7 nucleotides matching TRBD1. The CDR3 consists of 14 residues. J gave up 5 bases and V 6 bases, and 10 bases lay outside the gene matches. The germline V gene encodes CDR1 ENHRY and CDR2 SYGVKD. The CDR3 sequence is CAIRETGWLDEQYF. The CDR3 DNA follows: TGTGCCATCAGGGAGACAGGGTGGTTGGACGAGCAGTACTTC.

This clonotype was detected a few times. CDR3 protein: CASSEQEGNYGYTF. CDR3 DNA sequence: TGTGCCAGCAGTGAACAGGAGGGGAACTATGGCTACACCTTC. The rearrangement uses TRBV2 and TRBJ1-2; the D gene is possibly TRBD1 (5 bases). The CDR3 consists of 14 residues. V was clipped by 2 bases and J by 2 bases, with 9 bases between them. The germline CDR1 and CDR2 sequences are SNHLY and FYNNEI.

The rearrangement links TRBV6-2 or TRBV6-3 to TRBJ1-2, with D hard to call. Germline loops: CDR1 MNHEY, CDR2 SVGEGT. The V end was cut by 6 bases, the J end by 5 bases, with 16 bases between. CDR3 size: 14 residues. CDR3 nucleotide sequence: TGTGCCAGCAGCCACCCCAGATTTTCATATGGCTACACCTTC. Protein sequence: CASSHPRFSYGYTF.

The chain links TRBV21-1 to TRBJ2-5. TRBV21-1 is annotated as a pseudogene. The length of the CDR3 is 12 residues. The CDR3 loop reads CASTPRGETQYF. CDR3 DNA: TGTGCCAGCACCCCACGGGGAGAGACCCAGTACTTC.

The chain combines TRBV29-1 with TRBJ1-4; D might be TRBD1 (6 bases). The ends were cut back, 4 bases at V and 7 bases at J, with 16 bases in the middle. Germline V gene lookup returns CDR1 SQVTM and CDR2 ANQGSEA. This CDR3 has 14 amino acids. The CDR3 sequence: CSVVDPQGSEKLFF. DNA of the CDR3: TGCAGCGTTGTTGATCCGCAGGGGAGTGAAAAACTGTTTTTT.

This chain uses TRBV20-1 with TRBJ1-1, with D uncertain. V gave up 0 bases and J gave up 6 bases, with 11 bases separating them. This CDR3 region has 13 residues. Germline V gene sequence: CDR1 DFQATT, CDR2 SNEGSKA (reference sequence). As DNA, the CDR3 is TGCAGTGCTAGAGATTTCGTCGCTTCTGAAGCTTTCTTT. Encoded protein: CSARDFVASEAFF.

V is TRBV9 and J is TRBJ2-1, with 8 bases matching TRBD2. CDR1 SGDLS and CDR2 YYNGEE come from the germline V gene. The CDR3 consists of 17 residues. The V gene end was trimmed by 4 bases and the J gene end by 1 base; junction bases not matched to a gene: 10. Here the CDR3 DNA reads TGTGCCAGCAGCCCCCTTAGCGGGAAGGATTCCTACAATGAGCAGTTCTTC. Its protein product is CASSPLSGKDSYNEQFF.

This sequence joins TRBV27 and TRBJ1-5, with 9 bases identical to TRBD1. The CDR3 is 16 residues long. Losses at the gene ends were 5 bases for V and 0 bases for J; bases not matched to a gene: 5. From germline, CDR1 is MNHEY and CDR2 SMNVEV (reference sequence). DNA of the CDR3: TGTGCCAGCAGTCTGACAGGGGGGTATAGCAATCAGCCCCAGCATTTT. It specifies CASSLTGGYSNQPQHF.

The table lists this clonotype with a few counts. Written as DNA, the CDR3 is TGTGCCAGCAGCCTAGAAACCGTCTATGGCTACACCTTC. Translation: CASSLETVYGYTF. The J gene is TRBJ1-2, the V gene TRBV4-2; D is undetermined. This CDR3 spans 13 amino acids. V lost 4 bases, J lost 4 bases, and 10 bases lay in between. CDR1 is LGHNA and CDR2 is YNFKEQ in the germline V gene.

The chain joins TRBV20-1 to TRBJ1-6; no definite D call. There are 12 residues in the CDR3. Trimming pared 5 bases from V and 7 bases from J, leaving 9 bases between. The germline CDR1 and CDR2 sequences are DFQATT and SNEGSKA (reference sequence). CDR3 residues: CSAGPLNSPLHF. CDR3 DNA: TGCAGTGCTGGCCCCTTGAATTCACCCCTCCACTTT.

The chain couples TRBV6-5 to TRBJ2-7; D unresolved. V was clipped by 0 bases and J by 0 bases, with 9 bases between them. The germline gives CDR1 MNHEY, CDR2 SVGAGI. This CDR3 spans 15 amino acids. CDR3 bases: TGTGCCAGCAGTTACTCGGCTGCAAGCTCCTACGAGCAGTACTTC. Its protein product is CASSYSAASSYEQYF.

The gene calls are TRBV20-1 and TRBJ2-7; D unclear. Germline lookup yields CDR1 DFQATT and CDR2 SNEGSKA (reference sequence). The V gene lost 6 bases and the J gene lost 3 bases, with 15 bases spanning the gap. The length of the CDR3 is 13 residues. This chain's CDR3 is CSADTYPFYEQYF. The CDR3 coding sequence is TGCAGTGCAGACACCTATCCCTTCTACGAGCAGTACTTC.

This clonotype was counted between two and nine times. J is TRBJ2-7 and V is TRBV29-1, with unresolved D. The V gene's germline CDR1 is SQVTM and CDR2 ANQGSEA. The V and J ends lost 3 bases and 4 bases respectively, with 10 bases between them. The CDR3 length is 12 residues. The CDR3 is CSVEFRAYEQYF. The CDR3 DNA sequence: TGCAGCGTTGAGTTTCGAGCATACGAGCAGTACTTC.

This chain connects TRBV5-1 to TRBJ1-1; 9 bases are a match to TRBD1. Trimming removed 4 bases from V and 1 base from J; junction bases left unmatched: 2. This CDR3 spans 14 amino acids. The germline gives CDR1 SGHRS, CDR2 YFSETQ. The CDR3 coding sequence is TGCGCCAGCAGCAGGACAGGGGCGAACACTGAAGCTTTCTTT. Amino acids: CASSRTGANTEAFF.

This clonotype was counted a few times. The rearrangement joins TRBV2 to TRBJ2-3; 13 nucleotides align to TRBD2. The CDR3 has 14 amino acids. The V gene end was trimmed by 8 bases and the J gene end by 7 bases; junction bases not matched to a gene: 6. Germline V lookup: CDR1 SNHLY, CDR2 FYNNEI. CDR3 bases: TGTGCCAGCTGGGGACTAGCGGGATTGTATACGCAGTATTTT. Amino acid sequence: CASWGLAGLYTQYF. The full variable domain, rest sourced from reference TRBV2 and TRBJ2-3, is EPEVTQTPSHQVTQMGQEVILRCVPISNHLYFYWYRQILGQKVEFLVSFYNNEISEKSEIFDDQFSVERPDGSNFTLKIRSTKLEDSAMYFCASWGLAGLYTQYFGPGTRLTVL.

The sample holds a few counts of this clonotype. J is TRBJ2-7 and V is TRBV29-1; D is ambiguous. The germline V and J ends were trimmed by 6 bases and 2 bases, with 14 bases remaining between them. The CDR3 totals 13 residues. The V gene's germline CDR1 is SQVTM and CDR2 ANQGSEA. The CDR3 bases are TGCAGCGTCGCGTCTTTGTTAACCTACGAGCAGTACTTC. It codes for CSVASLLTYEQYF.

This clonotype has just a few counts. The rearrangement uses TRBV2 and TRBJ2-5; D uncertain. The V gene lost 3 bases and the J gene lost 3 bases, with 11 bases spanning the gap. CDR3 size: 14 residues. CDR1 is SNHLY and CDR2 is FYNNEI in the germline V gene. CDR3 sequence (DNA): TGTGCCAGCAGTGACGGGCGGAAGGAAGAGACCCAGTACTTC. Amino acid sequence: CASSDGRKEETQYF.

The sample holds a few counts of this clonotype. This chain joins TRBV5-5 and TRBJ1-2; D remains unclear. Germline assignment: CDR1 SGHKS and CDR2 YYEKEE (reference sequence). Deletions cut 3 bases from V and 10 bases from J, with 10 bases between. This CDR3 contains 11 residues. The CDR3 sequence: CASSSGVSYTF. The DNA of the CDR3 is TGTGCCAGCAGCTCGGGTGTCTCCTACACCTTC.

In this sample, this clonotype turned up many times. The chain recombines TRBV29-1 with TRBJ1-1, with 10 nucleotides matching TRBD1. This CDR3 has 12 amino acids. Germline V lookup: CDR1 SQVTM, CDR2 ANQGSEA. The J segment lost 4 bases and the V segment lost 6 bases, leaving 2 bases of the junction unmatched. For the CDR3, the DNA is TGCAGCGTGCGGACAGGGGGCACTGAAGCTTTCTTT. Protein: CSVRTGGTEAFF.

This clonotype turned up a few times. This CDR3 reads CASSYSILGDTEAFF. The CDR3 bases are TGTGCCAGCAGTTACTCAATTTTGGGGGACACTGAAGCTTTCTTT. V and J are TRBV6-5 and TRBJ1-1; a weak D match, TRBD1 (5 bases). V was trimmed by 0 bases and J by 3 bases, leaving 11 bases between them. CDR1 and CDR2 (germline): MNHEY, SVGAGI. CDR3 length: 15 amino acids.

This clonotype was picked up a small number of times. The rearrangement links TRBV20-1 to TRBJ1-6; D unresolved. The germline V gene encodes CDR1 DFQATT and CDR2 SNEGSKA (reference sequence). The CDR3 loop spans 13 amino acids. Trimming shortened V by 2 bases and J by 10 bases, and 12 bases separated the two germline ends. The CDR3 DNA is TGCAGTGCTAGACTGTGGGAAGGGTCACCCCTCCACTTT. This encodes CSARLWEGSPLHF.

The V gene is TRBV5-1, the J gene TRBJ2-7, with 8 nucleotides matching TRBD2. The CDR3 runs to 15 residues. In germline, CDR1 is SGHRS, CDR2 YFSETQ. V was pared by 4 bases and J by 0 bases, with 6 bases of the junction left unmatched. The CDR3: CASSGGGTSSYEQYF. Here the CDR3 DNA reads TGCGCCAGCAGCGGCGGGGGGACGAGCTCCTACGAGCAGTACTTC.

A single count supports this clonotype. J is TRBJ2-7 and V is TRBV12-3 or TRBV12-4; a possible D gene is TRBD2 (5 bases). V was pared by 6 bases and J by 3 bases, with 18 bases between. CDR3 length: 15 residues. CDR3 nucleotides: TGTGCCAGCAGCTCATCCGGACTCCTCAACTACGAGCAGTACTTC. Translation: CASSSSGLLNYEQYF.